Presented here are 19 T cell receptor beta chains from one specimen sequenced in a study of blood T cell repertoires in COVID-19. TCRdb keeps only in-frame clones here, not all; method: immunoSEQ multiplex PCR. The data show 160,000 or so clones, approximately 78% seen once. The sequenced material came from peripheral blood. The source is a human donor in a cohort sampled during active COVID-19.

This chain uses TRBV27 with TRBJ1-5; D is perhaps TRBD1 (6 bases). The ends were cut back, 5 bases at V and 9 bases at J, with 17 bases in the middle. CDR1 and CDR2 from the germline V gene are MNHEY and SMNVEV (reference sequence). The CDR3 contains 14 residues. The CDR3 protein is CASSVDRPPWPQHF. The CDR3 DNA sequence: TGTGCCAGCAGTGTAGACAGGCCCCCATGGCCCCAGCATTTT.

The chain recombines TRBV6-5 with TRBJ1-2; D is undetermined. The germline gives CDR1 MNHEY, CDR2 SVGAGI. This CDR3 has 13 residues. The V end was cut by 6 bases, the J end by 0 bases, with 8 bases between. CDR3 nucleotides: TGTGCCAGCAGGTCATCCACTAACTATGGCTACACCTTC. Its translation: CASRSSTNYGYTF.

The chain has TRBV3-1 (or the pseudogene TRBV3-2) and TRBJ2-3, with 7 bases that match TRBD2. V lost 2 bases to trimming and J lost 4 bases; unmatched junction nucleotides: 0. The CDR3 length is 13 residues. CDR1 is LGHDT and CDR2 is YNNKEL in the germline V gene (reference sequence). CDR3 sequence: CASSQRGADTQYF. The DNA of the CDR3 is TGTGCCAGCAGCCAACGGGGGGCAGATACGCAGTATTTT.

The chain has TRBV9 and TRBJ2-7, with TRBD1 identical over 11 bases. CDR1 and CDR2 (germline): SGDLS, YYNGEE. V was pared by 0 bases and J by 2 bases, with 1 base of the junction left unmatched. CDR3 length equals 15 residues. The CDR3, as DNA: TGTGCCAGCAGCGTAGCGGACAGGGGGCCCTACGAGCAGTACTTC. Its translation is CASSVADRGPYEQYF.

There are a few counts of this clone. The genes are TRBV27 and TRBJ2-1; 9 positions match TRBD2. This CDR3 has 15 residues. From germline, CDR1 is MNHEY and CDR2 SMNVEV (reference sequence). Unmatched junction bases numbered 6, after V lost 6 bases and J lost 3 bases. The CDR3 sequence is CASRGAGGGYNEQFF. The CDR3 nucleotides read TGTGCCAGCAGAGGAGCGGGAGGCGGCTACAATGAGCAGTTCTTC.

CDR3 sequence (DNA): TGTGCCAGCAGTTACCCTTTAGCGGGAGGCCGCAATGAGCAGTTCTTC. This sequence encodes CASSYPLAGGRNEQFF. J is TRBJ2-1 and V is TRBV6-6, with 10 bases identical to TRBD2. This CDR3 comprises 16 residues. After removal of 2 bases from V and 6 bases from J, the junction contained 7 bases not matched to a gene. The V gene's germline CDR1 is MNHNY and CDR2 SVGAGI (reference sequence).

The CDR3 nucleotides are TGTGCCAGCCTTCCCAGAGGCGCTGGCTCTGGCTACACCTTC. Translating it yields CASLPRGAGSGYTF. This chain connects TRBV6-6 to TRBJ1-2; the D is unclear. This CDR3 region has 14 residues. V was shortened by 8 bases and J by 7 bases, with 20 bases between the two germline ends. CDR1 is MNHNY, CDR2 SVGAGI, per germline (reference sequence).

V gene TRBV12-5 combines with J gene TRBJ2-3; 7 nucleotides align to TRBD1. J was trimmed by 2 bases and V by 7 bases; bases with no gene match: 3. Germline CDR1 is LGHNT and CDR2 is FRNRAP. This CDR3 has 13 residues. Here the CDR3 DNA reads TGTGCTAGTGCCCAGGGGGTCACAGATACGCAGTATTTT. Protein: CASAQGVTDTQYF.

This clone was picked up a small number of times. The V call is TRBV30, the J call TRBJ1-1, with D maybe TRBD1 (5 bases). Germline CDR1 GTSNPN, CDR2 SVGIG (reference sequence). Trimming left V 3 bases short and J 1 base short, with 9 bases between. CDR3 length equals 13 residues. The CDR3 sequence: CAWSRTSNTEAFF. CDR3 nucleotides: TGTGCCTGGAGCCGGACATCGAACACTGAAGCTTTCTTT.

This clone was counted only a few times. The chain is built from TRBV19 and TRBJ2-7; D gene unclear. CDR3 length equals 14 residues. CDR1 is LNHDA, CDR2 SQIVND, per germline (reference sequence). Between the trimmed V and J ends, which lost 2 bases and 0 bases, there was a span of 8 bases. The CDR3 protein is CASSISQFSYEQYF. CDR3 bases: TGTGCCAGTAGTATAAGTCAGTTCTCCTACGAGCAGTACTTC.

This clone was detected once. The genes are TRBV28 and TRBJ2-7; perhaps TRBD1 as D (7 bases). The CDR3 runs 14 residues. V was trimmed by 3 bases and J by 2 bases, leaving 11 bases between them. The germline gives CDR1 MDHEN, CDR2 SYDVKM. CDR3 nucleotide sequence: TGTGCCAGCAGTTTCAGGGGGGTCACCTACGAGCAGTACTTC. Encoded protein: CASSFRGVTYEQYF.

The chain is built from TRBV19 and TRBJ1-1, with a weak D call TRBD1 (5 bases). The CDR3 is 17 residues long. Germline V gene data show CDR1 as LNHDA and CDR2 as SQIVND (reference sequence). The ends were cut back, 4 bases at V and 0 bases at J, with 18 bases in the middle. As DNA, the CDR3 is TGTGCCAGTAGTACGCCCCAGGGATTCCTCATGAACACTGAAGCTTTCTTT. Its protein product is CASSTPQGFLMNTEAFF.

The rearrangement joins TRBV5-5 to TRBJ2-7; D is ambiguous. The CDR3 length is 13 residues. With 3 bases removed from V and 2 bases from J, the gap between germline ends came to 9 bases. CDR1 is SGHKS and CDR2 is YYEKEE in the germline V gene (reference sequence). The CDR3 DNA reads as TGTGCCAGCAGCTATAGTACCCCCTACGAGCAGTACTTC. Translating it yields CASSYSTPYEQYF.

This chain uses TRBV7-2 with TRBJ2-1; 9 positions match TRBD2. CDR1 and CDR2 from the germline V gene are SGHTA and FQGNSA. J was trimmed by 5 bases and V by 4 bases; bases with no gene match: 6. The CDR3 covers 15 residues. As DNA, the CDR3 is TGTGCCAGCAGCTCCTCTAGCGGGACAAACAATGAGCAGTTCTTC. Translated, it gives CASSSSSGTNNEQFF.

The CDR3 region is CASSPGGSYEQYF. DNA for the CDR3: TGTGCCAGCAGTCCCGGGGGCTCCTACGAGCAGTACTTC. This chain links TRBV27 with TRBJ2-7; the D gene is possibly TRBD2 (6 bases). CDR3 length equals 13 residues. The germline V and J ends were trimmed by 5 bases and 0 bases, with 8 bases remaining between them. CDR1 and CDR2 from the germline V gene are MNHEY and SMNVEV (reference sequence).

The J gene is TRBJ1-2, the V gene TRBV3-1 (or the pseudogene TRBV3-2), with no clear D. This CDR3 region has 12 residues. CDR1 is LGHDT, CDR2 YNNKEL, per germline (reference sequence). The CDR3 loop reads CATAGLSDGYTF. The CDR3 DNA sequence: TGTGCGACCGCCGGGTTAAGTGATGGCTACACCTTC.

This chain uses TRBV4-3 with TRBJ2-7; 8 nucleotides match TRBD2. Germline assignment: CDR1 LGHNA and CDR2 YSLEER. V dropped 4 bases and J dropped 6; count of bases not matched to a gene: 8. This CDR3 has 14 residues. The CDR3 spells CASSPWTSSSEQYF. The CDR3 bases are TGCGCCAGCAGCCCCTGGACTAGCTCGAGCGAGCAGTACTTC.

The V call is TRBV6-5, the J call TRBJ1-6; 8 bases align to TRBD1. From germline, CDR1 is MNHEY and CDR2 SVGAGI. V dropped 6 bases and J dropped 10; count of bases not matched to a gene: 8. The CDR3 runs to 14 residues. The CDR3 loop is CASRGTGEESPLHF. The CDR3 coding sequence is TGTGCCAGCAGAGGGACAGGAGAGGAGTCACCCCTCCACTTT.

J is TRBJ1-4 and V is TRBV10-3; no clear D. Germline CDR1 ENHRY, CDR2 SYGVKD. The V and J ends lost 2 bases and 7 bases respectively, with 14 bases between them. This CDR3 has 15 amino acids. The CDR3 here is CAISEGQGRTEKLFF. CDR3 nucleotide sequence: TGTGCCATCAGTGAGGGGCAAGGGAGGACTGAAAAACTGTTTTTT.